This passage covers 12 T cell receptor beta chains from one sample sequenced in a study of T cells in Graves' hyperthyroidism and ophthalmopathy. What was amplified from RNA transcripts were TCR beta CDR3 regions. The primer set for the first-round RT-PCR of the TCR CDR3 was HTBI. One entry per CDR3 protein, called by TCRdb with MiXCR from the multiplex PCR reads. Among roughly 700,000 distinct CDR3 sequences, 15% to 20% were seen once, and the ten largest hold roughly a sixth. The sequenced sample was blood. The source of these receptors is a man aged 50 or older with Graves' hyperthyroidism.

This clonotype was observed a handful of times. The conserved phenylalanine or tryptophan is not found at the CDR3 terminus, so this likely reflects a read error. This chain links TRBV20-1 with TRBJ1-5; the D is unclear. Germline CDR1 is DFQATT and CDR2 is SNEGSKA (reference sequence). Between the trimmed V and J ends, which lost 0 bases and 0 bases, there was a span of 12 bases. There are 16 residues in the CDR3. CDR3: CSARDGRRNSNQPQHS. In nucleotides, the CDR3 is TGCAGTGCTAGAGATGGGCGCAGAAATAGCAATCAGCCCCAGCATTCT.

This clonotype was recorded many times. The V call is TRBV2, the J call TRBJ2-3; 7 nucleotides align to TRBD1. CDR1 is SNHLY, CDR2 FYNNEI, per germline. This CDR3 contains 14 residues. V trimming: 7 bases; J trimming: 2 bases; junction bases outside the gene matches: 6. The CDR3 spells CASTAGQATDTQYF. CDR3 DNA sequence: TGTGCCAGCACTGCCGGACAGGCCACAGATACGCAGTATTTT.

This clonotype occurred many times. CDR3 sequence reads: CSAAAGEGQPQHF. In DNA, the CDR3 is TGCAGCGCCGCGGCGGGGGAGGGTCAGCCCCAGCATTTT. The rearrangement links TRBV29-1 to TRBJ1-5; TRBD1 might be the D (5 bases). The CDR3 loop spans 13 amino acids. With 7 bases removed from V and 6 bases from J, the gap between germline ends came to 16 bases. CDR1 and CDR2 from the germline V gene are SQVTM and ANQGSEA.

As to this clonotype: Its ends do not fully match the called genes, so a read error is possible. The chain recombines TRBV5-1 with TRBJ2-7; D perhaps matches TRBD2 (5 bases). Germline CDR1 and CDR2: SGHRS and YFSETQ. CDR3 length: 17 residues. CDR3 sequence reads: CASSFWAGDDSSDEQYF. The CDR3 coding sequence is TGCGCCAGCAGCTTTTGGGCCGGGGATGATAGCTCCGACGAGCAGTACTTC. Combining the CDR3 with reference TRBV5-1 and TRBJ2-7 gives the whole variable domain KAGVTQTPRYLIKTRGQQVTLSCSPISGHRSVSWYQQTPGQGLQFLFEYFSETQRNKGNFPGRFSGRQFSNSRSEMNVSTLELGDSALYLCASSFWAGDDSSDEQYFGPGTRLTVT.

This clonotype has only a few counts. The chain carries TRBV24-1 and TRBJ2-6, with D perhaps TRBD2 (5 bases). This CDR3 is 17 amino acids long. V was clipped by 5 bases and J by 1 base, with 14 bases between them. Germline V lookup: CDR1 KGHDR, CDR2 SFDVKD. Here the CDR3 reads CATSVGKRGSGANVLTF. Here the CDR3 DNA reads TGTGCCACCAGTGTCGGCAAACGGGGTTCTGGGGCCAACGTCCTGACTTTC.

This clonotype came up a few times. CDR3 DNA sequence: TGTGCCAGCAGCCGGGACAGGGGTAGTTCCTACGAGCAGTACTTC. The encoded protein is CASSRDRGSSYEQYF. V usage is TRBV6-1 and J usage is TRBJ2-7; 10 bases are shared with TRBD1. CDR3 size: 15 residues. Losses at the gene ends were 6 bases for V and 1 base for J; bases not matched to a gene: 6. Per germline, CDR1 MNHNS and CDR2 SASEGT.

This sequence joins TRBV7-9 and TRBJ1-2; possible D gene TRBD1, 6 bases. Trimming took off 5 bases at V and 4 bases at J, with 11 bases between the two ends. This CDR3 has 13 residues. CDR1 and CDR2 (germline): SEHNR, FQNEAQ (reference sequence). The DNA of the CDR3 is TGTGCCAGCAGCACCGGGACAAGCTATGGCTACACCTTC. Protein: CASSTGTSYGYTF. The variable domain in full, completed from reference TRBV7-9 and TRBJ1-2, reads DTGVSQNPRHKITKRGQNVTFRCDPISEHNRLYWYRQTLGQGPEFLTYFQNEAQLEKSRLLSDRFSAERPKGSFSTLEIQRTEQGDSAMYLCASSTGTSYGYTFGSGTRLTVV.

This clonotype has only a few counts. The chain recombines TRBV2 with TRBJ2-2; the match to TRBD2 covers 9 bases. The J segment lost 7 bases and the V segment lost 4 bases, leaving 10 bases of the junction unmatched. Germline CDR1 SNHLY, CDR2 FYNNEI. The CDR3 sequence is 16 residues long. The CDR3 coding sequence is TGTGCCAGCAGTGCCCATAGCGGGAGAAACGTCGGGGAGCTGTTTTTT. Its translation is CASSAHSGRNVGELFF.

This clonotype has ten or more counts. V and J are TRBV12-3 or TRBV12-4 and TRBJ1-1, with D possibly matching TRBD1 (6 bases). V was cut by 5 bases and J by 3 bases, with 19 bases left in between. The CDR3 contains 16 residues. In DNA form, the CDR3 reads TGTGCCAGCAGTCGCGGGGGAGGGGGGAGGGACACTGAAGCTTTCTTT. It is translated as CASSRGGGGRDTEAFF.

This clonotype was picked up many times. The CDR3 reads CATVTGGETQYF. The CDR3 DNA reads TGTGCCACCGTGACAGGGGGAGAGACCCAGTACTTC. The genes are TRBV28 and TRBJ2-5; 9 bases agree with TRBD1. This CDR3 has 12 amino acids. J gave up 4 bases and V 10 bases, and 4 bases lay outside the gene matches. From germline, CDR1 is MDHEN and CDR2 SYDVKM. The variable domain in full, completed from reference TRBV28 and TRBJ2-5, reads DVKVTQSSRYLVKRTGEKVFLECVQDMDHENMFWYRQDPGLGLRLIYFSYDVKMKEKGDIPEGYSVSREKKERFSLILESASTNQTSMYLCATVTGGETQYFGPGTRLLVL.

This clonotype was seen many times. The gene calls are TRBV7-9 and TRBJ2-5, with 7 positions matching TRBD2. The CDR3 length is 15 residues. V was clipped by 6 bases and J by 1 base; unmatched bases: 8. CDR1 is SEHNR and CDR2 is FQNEAQ in the germline V gene (reference sequence). CDR3 protein: CASRPAGWGQETQYF. Written as DNA, the CDR3 is TGTGCCAGCAGACCAGCGGGGTGGGGCCAAGAGACCCAGTACTTC.

For this clonotype: A much larger clone differs from this one at a single base, so this may be a read error. This chain connects TRBV12-3 or TRBV12-4 to TRBJ2-7, with TRBD1 identical over 10 bases. CDR3 length equals 15 residues. The junction had 7 bases not matched to a gene; V was cut back by 6 bases and J by 2 bases. The CDR3: CASSFAGQGTYEQYF. The CDR3 DNA follows: TGTGCCAGCAGCTTTGCGGGACAGGGGACCTACGAGCAGTACTTC.